These 2 T cell receptor beta chains originate from one sample sequenced in a study of cytomegalovirus exposure and HLA in healthy donors. Produced via immunoSEQ multiplex PCR; TCRdb's table is partial and in-frame only. This table has more than 300,000 clones, roughly 88% appearing once. The specimen sequenced was PBMCs. Receptors originate from a woman between 18 and 30 years old in good health and CMV-seronegative.

This clone was seen a handful of times. This CDR3 reads CASSPLGTSGSLQEQYF. CDR3 bases: TGCGCCAGCAGCCCTTTGGGGACTAGCGGTTCTCTTCAAGAGCAGTACTTC. The gene calls are TRBV4-1 and TRBJ2-7; 11 positions agree with TRBD2. Unmatched junction bases numbered 15, after V lost 4 bases and J lost 7 bases. Per the germline V gene, CDR1 is MGHRA and CDR2 is YSYEKL. The CDR3 has 17 amino acids.

Regarding this clone: One junction end disagrees with the germline gene, perhaps due to a read error. The chain joins TRBV28 to TRBJ1-5, with TRBD1 as a possible D gene (5 bases). Germline CDR1 MDHEN, CDR2 SYDVKM. The CDR3 is made up of 15 amino acids. CDR3 sequence (DNA): TGTGCTAGCAGTCCAGGGAAGGGTGTAATTCAGCCCCAGCATTTT. Translated, it gives CASSPGKGVIQPQHF.